Following are 19 T cell receptor beta chains from one sample sequenced in a study of blood T cell repertoires in COVID-19. Using immunoSEQ multiplex PCR, the repertoire was profiled, and TCRdb retains in-frame clones only, with some absent. The repertoire holds 150,000 to 200,000 clones, with 88% as singletons. The sequenced sample was PBMCs or T cells enriched from blood (not recorded which). The source of these receptors is a woman under 30 who had recovered from COVID-19.

The rearrangement uses TRBV3-1 (or the pseudogene TRBV3-2) and TRBJ2-3, with 11 bases matching TRBD2. Losses at the gene ends were 4 bases for V and 2 bases for J; bases not matched to a gene: 5. Germline assignment: CDR1 LGHDT and CDR2 YNNKEL (reference sequence). The length of the CDR3 is 16 residues. The CDR3 nucleotides are TGTGCCAGCAGCCCGGGACTAGCGGACCTCACAGATACGCAGTATTTT. It codes for CASSPGLADLTDTQYF.

The chain recombines TRBV27 with TRBJ2-7; 10 bases are a match to TRBD1. J lost 5 bases, V lost 4 bases, and 2 bases had no gene match. The V gene's germline CDR1 is MNHEY and CDR2 SMNVEV (reference sequence). The length of the CDR3 is 13 residues. CDR3 loop: CASSYGTGDEQYF. The CDR3 DNA sequence: TGTGCCAGCAGTTACGGGACAGGGGACGAGCAGTACTTC.

The chain carries TRBV11-2 and TRBJ2-7, with D perhaps TRBD1 (5 bases). Germline V gene lookup returns CDR1 SGHAT and CDR2 FQNNGV. The V gene lost 1 base and the J gene lost 9 bases, with 16 bases spanning the gap. The CDR3 length is 14 residues. Here the CDR3 DNA reads TGTGCCAGCAGCTTAGTTCAGGGTTCTACGGTGCAGTACTTC. It is translated as CASSLVQGSTVQYF.

V usage is TRBV7-3 and J usage is TRBJ2-3; 14 nucleotides match TRBD2. J was trimmed by 4 bases and V by 5 bases; bases with no gene match: 5. Germline V gene sequence: CDR1 SGHTA, CDR2 FQGTGA. The CDR3 runs 16 residues. For the CDR3, the DNA is TGTGCCAGCAGCACGGGACTAGCGGGAGTGGCAGATACGCAGTATTTT. Protein sequence: CASSTGLAGVADTQYF.

The CDR3 is CASSFGGAGGPIGELFF. CDR3 nucleotide sequence: TGTGCCAGTAGTTTTGGGGGAGCGGGAGGGCCGATCGGGGAGCTGTTTTTT. V and J are TRBV19 and TRBJ2-2; 10 nucleotides line up with TRBD2. J lost 7 bases, V lost 5 bases, and 13 bases had no gene match. CDR1 is LNHDA and CDR2 is SQIVND in the germline V gene (reference sequence). This CDR3 contains 17 residues.

This chain joins TRBV24-1 and TRBJ2-2; 12 nucleotides line up with TRBD1. With V trimmed by 5 bases and J by 7 bases, 13 bases remained unmatched. This CDR3 comprises 18 residues. Germline V gives CDR1 KGHDR, CDR2 SFDVKD. CDR3 in amino acids: CATSVPPGQGASGGELFF. The DNA for the CDR3 is TGTGCCACCAGTGTCCCTCCGGGACAGGGGGCCTCGGGCGGGGAGCTGTTTTTT.

This sequence joins TRBV7-9 and TRBJ2-1, with TRBD2 matching over 7 bases. V trimming: 2 bases; J trimming: 1 base; junction bases outside the gene matches: 11. The length of the CDR3 is 18 residues. The germline V gene has CDR1 SEHNR and CDR2 FQNEAQ (reference sequence). The CDR3 here is CASSLQFFERGSYNEQFF. Written as DNA, the CDR3 is TGTGCCAGCAGCTTACAATTTTTCGAGCGGGGATCCTACAATGAGCAGTTCTTC.

V is TRBV19 and J is TRBJ2-3; a weak D match, TRBD1 (6 bases). This CDR3 spans 15 amino acids. Trimming took off 4 bases at V and 4 bases at J, with 15 bases between the two ends. The germline gives CDR1 LNHDA, CDR2 SQIVND (reference sequence). CDR3 nucleotides: TGTGCCAGTAGTAGGGCCGAGGGGGTTTCAGATACGCAGTATTTT. This encodes CASSRAEGVSDTQYF.

The rearrangement links TRBV15 to TRBJ1-1, with D hard to call. Germline V gene data show CDR1 as LNHNV and CDR2 as YYDKDF (reference sequence). The CDR3 covers 14 residues. V lost 3 bases and J lost 1, with 9 bases in between. The CDR3 DNA reads as TGTGCCACCAGCAGGGAGCTGGCGAACACTGAAGCTTTCTTT. Translating it yields CATSRELANTEAFF.

V is TRBV10-3 and J is TRBJ2-5; no definite D call. V was cut by 2 bases and J by 5 bases, with 9 bases left in between. This CDR3 has 13 residues. Germline V CDR1 and CDR2: ENHRY, SYGVKD. The chain's CDR3 is CAISEGPGETQYF. The CDR3 coding sequence is TGTGCCATCAGTGAGGGCCCGGGTGAGACCCAGTACTTC.

The V and J genes are TRBV5-1 and TRBJ1-2; D perhaps matches TRBD1 (6 bases). CDR3 length: 15 residues. Trimming removed 0 bases from V and 9 bases from J, with 18 bases in between. The germline V gene encodes CDR1 SGHRS and CDR2 YFSETQ. DNA for the CDR3: TGCGCCAGCAGCTTGGAACCGACAGGCCCATTACGCTACACCTTC. It is translated as CASSLEPTGPLRYTF.

The V and J genes are TRBV15 and TRBJ1-1; tentative D call: TRBD1 (6 bases). The V and J ends lost 1 base and 1 base respectively, with 16 bases between them. Germline values: CDR1 LNHNV, CDR2 YYDKDF (reference sequence). The CDR3 sequence is 17 residues long. The CDR3 is CATSRAVLGQPNTEAFF. CDR3 in DNA: TGTGCCACCAGCAGAGCAGTCCTCGGACAGCCGAACACTGAAGCTTTCTTT.

The chain recombines TRBV5-6 with TRBJ2-1, with 10 bases aligning to TRBD2. The CDR3 is made up of 16 amino acids. Germline CDR1 reads SGHDT; CDR2 reads YYEEEE. Trimming took 0 bases from V and 3 from J; bases not matched to a gene: 3. CDR3 bases: TGTGCCAGCAGCTTGGGACTAGCGGGCTTCTACAATGAGCAGTTCTTC. This codes for CASSLGLAGFYNEQFF.

This chain connects TRBV10-3 to TRBJ2-2, with 7 positions matching TRBD2. V gave up 1 base and J gave up 6 bases; unmatched junction bases: 5. Germline CDR1 is ENHRY and CDR2 is SYGVKD. The CDR3 contains 15 residues. CDR3 protein: CAISEWEGSAGELFF. In DNA, the CDR3 is TGTGCCATCAGTGAGTGGGAGGGTTCAGCCGGGGAGCTGTTTTTT.

V is TRBV25-1 and J is TRBJ2-6; D remains ambiguous. Looked up from germline, CDR1 is MGHDK and CDR2 is SYGVNS. The CDR3 is 14 amino acids. Trimming pared 4 bases from V and 2 bases from J, leaving 6 bases between. The CDR3 reads CASSGRAGANVLTF. In DNA, the CDR3 is TGTGCCAGCAGTGGCCGGGCTGGGGCCAACGTCCTGACTTTC.

V usage is TRBV13 and J usage is TRBJ1-2, with TRBD1 as a possible D gene (5 bases). Germline loops: CDR1 PRHDT, CDR2 FYEKMQ (reference sequence). V lost 0 bases to trimming and J lost 7 bases, with 6 bases between them. The CDR3 is 12 amino acids. CDR3: CASSLGQGGYTF. Here the CDR3 DNA reads TGTGCCAGCAGCTTAGGCCAGGGTGGCTACACCTTC.

The chain employs TRBV7-2 and TRBJ1-4; tentatively, D is TRBD1 (6 bases). Germline V gene lookup returns CDR1 SGHTA and CDR2 FQGNSA. The CDR3 covers 15 residues. The ends were cut back, 1 base at V and 4 bases at J, with 10 bases in the middle. CDR3 amino acids: CASSLGTVLNEKLFF. DNA for the CDR3: TGTGCCAGCAGCTTAGGGACAGTACTTAATGAAAAACTGTTTTTT.

The rearrangement links TRBV7-9 to TRBJ2-7, with TRBD2 matching 14 bases. Trimming took 1 base from V and 2 from J; bases not matched to a gene: 4. Germline-derived CDR1 and CDR2 are SEHNR and FQNEAQ (reference sequence). This CDR3 spans 17 amino acids. The CDR3 protein is CASSLGPGLAGAYEQYF. DNA of the CDR3: TGTGCCAGCAGCTTAGGCCCGGGACTAGCGGGGGCCTACGAGCAGTACTTC.

The CDR3 DNA reads as TGTGCCAGCAGTTTGGGGGGGCCTCTTACGGACAGCCACCCACAAGAGACCCAGTACTTC. This codes for CASSLGGPLTDSHPQETQYF. The chain joins TRBV27 to TRBJ2-5; TRBD2 might be the D (7 bases). Germline V gene lookup returns CDR1 MNHEY and CDR2 SMNVEV (reference sequence). V was trimmed by 3 bases and J by 2 bases, leaving 28 bases between them. This CDR3 region has 20 residues.